This T cell receptor beta chain was captured in a study of T-cell reconstitution after alpha-beta-depleted transplantation in children. This clonotype was picked up many times. Unique molecular identifiers were built into the TCRbeta library. Each CDR3 protein is one row after TCRdb ran MiXCR on the PCR reads. This sample has some 640,000 distinct CDR3 sequences; roughly 15% occur once, and the top ten carry 1.1%. The origin of this receptor is a human donor who donated a stem cell graft to a child with acute myeloid leukemia. This material consisted of PBMCs from the stem cell graft donor, taken from the stem cell graft.

The chain's CDR3 is CSARVPRGPTDTQYF. The CDR3 coding sequence is TGCAGTGCTAGAGTGCCGCGGGGCCCCACAGATACGCAGTATTTT. This rearrangement joins TRBV20-1 to TRBJ2-3; tentative D call: TRBD2 (6 bases). The CDR3 is 15 amino acids. V was clipped by 1 base and J by 2 bases, with 13 bases between them. CDR1 and CDR2 from the germline V gene are DFQATT and SNEGSKA (reference sequence).